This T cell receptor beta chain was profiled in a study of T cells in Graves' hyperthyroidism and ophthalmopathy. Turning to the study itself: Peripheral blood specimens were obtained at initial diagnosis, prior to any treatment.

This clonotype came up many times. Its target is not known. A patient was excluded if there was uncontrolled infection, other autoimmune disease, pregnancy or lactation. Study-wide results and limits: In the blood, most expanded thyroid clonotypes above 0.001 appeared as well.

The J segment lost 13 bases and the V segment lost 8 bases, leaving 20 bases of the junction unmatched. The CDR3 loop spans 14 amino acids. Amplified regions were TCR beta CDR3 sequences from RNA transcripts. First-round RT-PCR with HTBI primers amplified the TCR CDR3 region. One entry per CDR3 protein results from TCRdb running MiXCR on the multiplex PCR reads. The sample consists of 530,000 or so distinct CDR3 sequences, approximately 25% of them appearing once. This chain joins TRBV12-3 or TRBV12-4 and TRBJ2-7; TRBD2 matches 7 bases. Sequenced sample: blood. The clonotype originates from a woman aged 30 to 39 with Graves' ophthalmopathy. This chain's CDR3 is CASGGVGGHTSLYF. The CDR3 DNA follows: TGTGCCAGCGGGGGGGTCGGGGGTCACACTTCCCTCTACTTC.